This TCR beta chain stems from a study of cytomegalovirus exposure and HLA in healthy donors. Details on this clone: What it binds is not known.

Broader study findings: After further analysis at a later stage, roughly 16,000 TCR beta sequences were associated with HLA alleles at 0.05 false discovery rate.

Trimming removed 4 bases from V and 2 bases from J; junction bases left unmatched: 3. The germline CDR1 and CDR2 sequences are SGHNT and YYREEE (reference sequence). This CDR3 spans 15 amino acids. PCR involved 60 Vbeta and 13 Jbeta primers. This table comes from immunoSEQ multiplex PCR, and its TCRdb copy is limited to in-frame clones, with some not included. The sample has 200,000 or so clones, 60% to 85% seen once. The chain has TRBV5-4 and TRBJ2-1; TRBD2 aligns across 10 bases. Sequencing was done on a sample of PBMCs. This clonotype was sampled from a man aged 40-50 years in good health and CMV-seronegative. The CDR3 nucleotides read TGTGCCAGCAGCAAAGCGGGAGGGCCCTACAATGAGCAGTTCTTC. It translates to CASSKAGGPYNEQFF.